A selection of T cell receptor beta chains follows, all from one sample in a study of cytomegalovirus exposure and HLA in healthy donors. The data were produced by immunoSEQ multiplex PCR, yet TCRdb's version contains in-frame clones alone and is incomplete. The table includes about 90,000 clones, about four fifths detected once. The sequenced sample was PBMCs. These receptor sequences come from a woman under 30 in good health and CMV-seropositive. Each CDR3 is given with its conserved first and last residue. The D gene is left open where the match is weak. A clone size is listed for some rows: how often the clone was seen (once, few, many), or a class if it is expanded.

-	TRBD1	TRBJ2-2	TRBV7-6	CASSLKVGAPGGGELFF	TGTGCCAGCAGCTTAAAAGTGGGGGCTCCAGGGGGCGGGGAGCTGTTTTTT
-	TRBD2	TRBJ2-7	TRBV2	CASSDRGGRTYEQYF	TGTGCCAGCAGTGACCGGGGGGGTAGGACCTACGAGCAGTACTTC
-	-	TRBJ2-2	TRBV4-1	CASSQGQRGHGELFF	TGCGCCAGCAGCCAAGGGCAAAGGGGCCACGGGGAGCTGTTTTTT
-	-	TRBJ2-3	TRBV5-1	CASSPETSGPIHTQYF	TGCGCCAGCAGCCCGGAGACTAGTGGTCCGATTCATACGCAGTATTTT
few	TRBD1	TRBJ2-3	TRBV7-9	CASSSRVGQGYTDTQYF	TGTGCCAGCAGCTCCCGAGTGGGACAGGGCTACACAGATACGCAGTATTTT
-	-	TRBJ1-4	TRBV18	CASSPPSRAVEEGKLFF	TGTGCCAGCTCACCACCATCCAGGGCTGTTGAGGAAGGAAAACTGTTTTTT
once	TRBD2	TRBJ2-5	TRBV19	CASSIQRGGGETQYF	TGTGCCAGTAGTATCCAGCGGGGGGGCGGAGAGACCCAGTACTTC
-	-	TRBJ1-5	TRBV4-1	CASSQSPGTNYQPQHF	TGCGCCAGCAGCCAGAGTCCCGGGACAAATTATCAGCCCCAGCATTTT
-	-	TRBJ2-3	TRBV7-2	CASSPTNSPDTQYF	TGTGCCAGCAGCCCGACTAATTCCCCAGATACGCAGTATTTT
-	-	TRBJ2-5	TRBV30	CAWVGVETQYF	TGTGCCTGGGTCGGGGTAGAGACCCAGTACTTC
-	TRBD1	TRBJ2-1	TRBV5-1	CASSHRTGGDEQFF	TGCGCCAGCAGCCACCGGACAGGGGGGGATGAGCAGTTCTTC
-	-	TRBJ2-3	TRBV27	CASSSWGGARDTQYF	TGTGCCAGCAGTTCTTGGGGGGGGGCACGGGATACGCAGTATTTT
-	-	TRBJ1-2	TRBV30	CAWSVQGHGYTF	TGTGCCTGGAGTGTACAGGGCCATGGCTACACCTTC
-	-	TRBJ2-2	TRBV5-4	CASSQGQFTGELFF	TGTGCCAGCAGCCAAGGACAGTTCACCGGGGAGCTGTTTTTT
-	-	TRBJ1-1	TRBV5-5	CASSPSGVRTEAFF	TGTGCCAGCAGCCCCTCAGGGGTAAGAACTGAAGCTTTCTTT
-	TRBD2	TRBJ2-7	TRBV28	CASTQGGLGYEQYF	TGTGCCAGCACTCAAGGGGGACTAGGCTACGAGCAGTACTTC
few	-	TRBJ2-7	TRBV6-1	CASSDLVYEQYF	TGTGCCAGCAGTGACTTAGTATACGAGCAGTACTTC
-	TRBD1	TRBJ2-3	TRBV6-5	CASRLQGRTDTQYF	TGTGCCAGCAGGTTACAGGGGCGCACAGATACGCAGTATTTT
few	-	TRBJ1-6	TRBV6-1	CASSPEASYNSPLHF	TGTGCCAGCAGTCCGGAGGCCTCCTATAATTCACCCCTCCACTTT
-	TRBD2	TRBJ2-5	TRBV27	CASSLVLAGKQETQYF	TGTGCCAGCAGTTTAGTACTAGCGGGCAAACAAGAGACCCAGTACTTC
-	-	TRBJ2-2	TRBV6-6	CASSYYPGKNTGELFF	TGTGCCAGCAGTTACTACCCGGGGAAGAACACCGGGGAGCTGTTTTTT
few	TRBD1	TRBJ2-7	TRBV5-4	CASSFGTGSYEQYF	TGTGCCAGCAGCTTCGGGACAGGTTCCTACGAGCAGTACTTC
once	-	TRBJ1-4	TRBV10-3	CAISGVGARVEEKLFF	TGTGCCATCAGCGGGGTGGGGGCGCGTGTGGAAGAAAAACTGTTTTTT
-	-	TRBJ1-2	TRBV19	CASRWGDSNYGYTF	TGTGCCAGTAGATGGGGGGATTCGAACTATGGCTACACCTTC
-	-	TRBJ1-1	TRBV30	CAWSVRGQNTEAFF	TGTGCCTGGAGTGTACGAGGGCAGAACACTGAAGCTTTCTTT
-	-	TRBJ2-5	TRBV19	CASSIRQAGEETQYF	TGTGCCAGTAGTATTCGTCAGGCAGGGGAGGAGACCCAGTACTTC
once	-	TRBJ2-1	TRBV13	CASSTSRSGNNEQFF	TGTGCCAGCAGCACATCCCGGTCGGGGAACAATGAGCAGTTCTTC
-	TRBD2	TRBJ2-3	TRBV2	CAGASGGAGTDTQYF	TGTGCCGGGGCTAGCGGGGGGGCGGGCACAGATACGCAGTATTTT
-	TRBD1	TRBJ1-1	TRBV2	CASSGRDRFEAFF	TGTGCCAGCAGTGGCCGGGACAGATTTGAAGCTTTCTTT
few	TRBD1	TRBJ1-5	TRBV4-3	CASSQGRQGATQPQHF	TGCGCCAGCAGCCAAGGTAGACAGGGGGCTACTCAGCCCCAGCATTTT
-	-	TRBJ1-3	TRBV9	CASSTQTASGNTIYF	TGTGCCAGCAGCACCCAGACAGCCTCTGGAAACACCATATATTTT
-	-	TRBJ1-4	TRBV30	CAWNRDEKLFF	TGTGCCTGGAACAGGGATGAAAAACTGTTTTTT
-	-	TRBJ1-3	TRBV6-1	CASSATGPGNTIYF	TGTGCCAGCAGCGCAACAGGGCCTGGAAACACCATATATTTT
-	-	TRBJ1-2	TRBV4-2	CASSQELGSLFYGYTF	TGTGCCAGCAGCCAAGAGCTCGGGTCTCTATTCTATGGCTACACCTTC
-	-	TRBJ1-3	TRBV14	CASSQESTAGNTIYF	TGTGCCAGCAGCCAAGAAAGTACGGCTGGAAACACCATATATTTT
once	TRBD2	TRBJ2-5	TRBV4-1	CASSQTSGSQETQYF	TGCGCCAGCAGCCAGACTAGCGGGTCACAAGAGACCCAGTACTTC
-	TRBD1	TRBJ1-2	TRBV30	CAWSLGQGDGYTF	TGTGCCTGGAGTTTGGGACAGGGCGATGGCTACACCTTC
-	TRBD1	TRBJ1-2	TRBV30	CAWTASGTVYTF	TGTGCCTGGACCGCGTCCGGGACAGTCTACACCTTC
-	-	TRBJ2-3	TRBV6-5	CASSYAAGRTDTQYF	TGTGCCAGCAGTTATGCGGCGGGGCGCACAGATACGCAGTATTTT
few	-	TRBJ1-2	TRBV27	CASSLGGSSYTF	TGTGCCAGCAGTTTAGGAGGGTCGAGCTACACCTTC
-	-	TRBJ1-2	TRBV5-1	CASSLGQTYGYTF	TGCGCCAGCAGCTTGGGACAGACTTATGGCTACACCTTC
-	-	TRBJ2-1	TRBV6-6	CASSYGPPGKNNEQFF	TGTGCCAGCAGTTACGGTCCCCCGGGGAAAAACAATGAGCAGTTCTTC
-	TRBD1	TRBJ1-2	TRBV4-3	CASSQEGTGLRNGYTF	TGCGCCAGCAGCCAAGAAGGGACAGGGCTTCGGAATGGCTACACCTTC
-	-	TRBJ2-2	TRBV30	CASQSDFSGGELFF	TGTGCCTCCCAATCGGACTTTTCGGGCGGGGAGCTGTTTTTT
few	-	TRBJ1-2	TRBV21-1	CASSQDRYGYTF	TGTGCCAGCAGCCAGGACAGGTATGGCTACACCTTC
once	-	TRBJ2-4	TRBV6-4	CASSDSPGVRNIQYF	TGTGCCAGCAGTGACTCTCCGGGGGTCAGAAACATTCAGTACTTC
-	-	TRBJ2-2	TRBV6-1	CASSAGAGTGELFF	TGTGCCAGCAGTGCAGGGGCGGGCACCGGGGAGCTGTTTTTT
-	-	TRBJ1-3	TRBV4-2	CASSQDSQVPMNTIYF	TGTGCCAGCAGCCAAGATTCCCAGGTCCCCATGAACACCATATATTTT
few	TRBD1	TRBJ2-5	TRBV10-1	CASSAGTGVETQYF	TGCGCCAGCAGCGCCGGGACAGGGGTGGAGACCCAGTACTTC
-	TRBD2	TRBJ2-3	TRBV5-1	CASTIGGGAWDTQYF	TGCGCCAGCACGATTGGCGGGGGGGCTTGGGATACGCAGTATTTT
-	-	TRBJ2-3	TRBV7-9	CASSQTGNTDTQYF	TGTGCCAGCAGCCAGACTGGAAACACAGATACGCAGTATTTT
-	-	TRBJ1-2	TRBV19	CASSKAEALYGYTF	TGTGCCAGTAGTAAGGCGGAGGCCCTCTATGGCTACACCTTC
few	-	TRBJ1-5	TRBV29-1	CSARGSNQPQHF	TGCAGCGCAAGGGGGAGCAATCAGCCCCAGCATTTT
-	TRBD2	TRBJ2-3	TRBV7-6	CASSLRLAGDRTDTQYF	TGTGCCAGCAGCTTAAGGCTAGCGGGGGATCGCACAGATACGCAGTATTTT
-	-	TRBJ1-1	TRBV6-1	CASKPRQNTEAFF	TGTGCCAGCAAACCCAGGCAGAACACTGAAGCTTTCTTT
once	-	TRBJ2-7	TRBV5-1	CASSSGVWEQYF	TGCGCCAGCAGCTCCGGGGTCTGGGAGCAGTACTTC
-	TRBD1	TRBJ2-2	TRBV28	CASSLTGANTGELFF	TGTGCCAGCAGTTTAACAGGGGCTAACACCGGGGAGCTGTTTTTT
once	TRBD1	TRBJ2-7	TRBV28	CASGLYRGSYEQYF	TGTGCCAGCGGATTATACAGGGGCTCCTACGAGCAGTACTTC
-	-	TRBJ2-6	TRBV2	CASNTRAAGANVLTF	TGTGCCAGCAATACCAGGGCGGCAGGGGCCAACGTCCTGACTTTC
-	-	TRBJ1-1	TRBV6-6	CASSYIGGVMNTEAFF	TGTGCCAGCAGTTATATCGGGGGTGTCATGAACACTGAAGCTTTCTTT